The T cell receptor beta chain under discussion was sequenced for a study of circulating and synovial CD4+ cells in juvenile arthritis (dated by TCRdb to 2014 to 2015). Turning to the overall study: TCRbeta CDR3 repertoires of circulating HLA-DR+ CD4 T cells, bulk blood CD4 T cells and synovial CD4 T cells were compared within each patient. Repertoire sequencing aimed to confirm that a circulating synovial-like CD4 T cell subset was enriched in synovial clonotypes.

The library was obtained by the immunoSEQ multiplex PCR assay. TCRbeta CDR3 sequencing was carried out by an external provider as a commercial service. The original methods were these. The analyses relied on productive nucleotide sequences along with amino acid sequences obtained through in silico translation. Diversity was measured with Renyi entropy across alpha values, using the median of 200 repeated subsamples to equalise sample size. Pairwise repertoire distance was calculated as one minus the Chao-modified Jaccard index to correct for under-sampling and was used for clustering. Frequency-weighted overlap with synovial clonotypes was calculated over 200 sample sizes with 200 draws without replacement at each size, and the overlap was reported at the size of the smaller sample. As stored in TCRdb, this immuneACCESS dataset retains in-frame rearrangements with V and J assigned. A fraction of the clones does not appear; measured against another copy, unresolved V genes explain less than half of the discrepancy, and the remainder lacks a known reason. V and J calls and clone size are copied from that table; D and trimming were computed from the DNA. This sample comprises 30,000 to 40,000 clones, approximately 94% of them detected only once. The biggest ten clones account for 0.7% of the sample.

General conclusions and limits of the study: Because T cell genome counts in CPL samples and bulk blood CD4 samples differed by at least an order of magnitude, sample-size effects were addressed. Circulating pathogenic-like lymphocytes were found to cluster with synovial T cells, and a substantially higher fraction of CDR3 sequences was shared with synovium by circulating pathogenic-like lymphocytes than by bulk blood. No difference between circulating pathogenic-like lymphocytes and bulk blood T cells was detected by traditional Vbeta family usage analysis. Since overlap with synovium went up as sequencing depth increased, the measured fractions of shared clonotypes likely underestimated the full repertoire overlap. Synovial and circulating pathogenic-like lymphocyte repertoires were less diverse than bulk blood CD4 repertoires, with some CPL samples as oligoclonal as synovium.

Donors of the sequenced samples were patients with active juvenile idiopathic arthritis. Sorting was carried out immediately after cells were thawed, and dead cells were excluded with Live/Dead Fixable Near-IR Stain. Turning to this clone: Its specific antigen is unknown. Per-nucleotide qualities are absent, and no much larger clonotype sits a single base away.

The sequenced sample was CD4+ T cells from blood. This sequence was found in a human donor with juvenile idiopathic arthritis.

The CDR3 reads as follows: CASSDWRRDQPQHF. The bases read TGTGCCAGCAGTGACTGGAGAAGAGATCAGCCCCAGCATTTT. The rearrangement combines TRBV2 with TRBJ1-5, with the D segment identity uncertain. The CDR3 measures 14 amino acids from cysteine to phenylalanine. Only the CDR3 portion is preserved as DNA: 42 bases, with reading frame beginning at the first base. V was cut back by 3 bases and J by 5 bases, leaving a gap of 11 bases between them. From a lookup of the germline V gene, CDR1 and CDR2 are SNHLY and FYNNEI.